This T cell receptor (beta chain) was documented in a study of technical replicates of blood from four donors. Per germline, CDR1 MNHEY and CDR2 SVGAGI. The CDR3 is made up of 16 amino acids. With 0 bases clipped from V and 0 bases from J, the junction kept 2 bases outside the gene matches. Profiling relied on immunoSEQ multiplex PCR, and the TCRdb table lists in-frame clones only, not all of them. The sample contains about 60,000 clones, about 83% of which appear only once. This clonotype originated in a human donor in good health. Some clones in this sample may be carry-over from other donors' samples. The V gene is TRBV6-5, the J gene TRBJ1-3; 7 nucleotides align to TRBD1. The sample was PBMCs. The CDR3 DNA follows: TGTGCCAGCAGTTACTCGAGACAGGGCTCTGGAAACACCATATATTTT. Protein sequence: CASSYSRQGSGNTIYF.